The text below deals with one T cell receptor beta chain. Method: immunoSEQ multiplex PCR; TCRdb's copy keeps in-frame clones and lacks some. The profile shows some 150,000 clones, more than 85% of them singletons. These data are taken from a study of control samples from healthy donors and cancer patients. The CDR3 consists of 16 residues. CDR1 KGHSH and CDR2 LQKENI come from the germline V gene. The J segment lost 0 bases and the V segment lost 4 bases, leaving 7 bases of the junction unmatched. The source material was blood. This clonotype was obtained from a man aged 30-40 years in good health. The J gene is TRBJ2-3, the V gene TRBV18, with 7 bases identical to TRBD2. The CDR3 sequence: CASSRVGGRSTDTQYF. The CDR3 region has the DNA TGTGCCAGCTCACGGGTCGGGGGGAGAAGCACAGATACGCAGTATTTT. Complete variable domain (other parts from reference TRBV18 and TRBJ2-3): NAGVMQNPRHLVRRRGQEARLRCSPMKGHSHVYWYRQLPEEGLKFMVYLQKENIIDESGMPKERFSAEFPKEGPSILRIQQVVRGDSAAYFCASSRVGGRSTDTQYFGPGTRLTVL.